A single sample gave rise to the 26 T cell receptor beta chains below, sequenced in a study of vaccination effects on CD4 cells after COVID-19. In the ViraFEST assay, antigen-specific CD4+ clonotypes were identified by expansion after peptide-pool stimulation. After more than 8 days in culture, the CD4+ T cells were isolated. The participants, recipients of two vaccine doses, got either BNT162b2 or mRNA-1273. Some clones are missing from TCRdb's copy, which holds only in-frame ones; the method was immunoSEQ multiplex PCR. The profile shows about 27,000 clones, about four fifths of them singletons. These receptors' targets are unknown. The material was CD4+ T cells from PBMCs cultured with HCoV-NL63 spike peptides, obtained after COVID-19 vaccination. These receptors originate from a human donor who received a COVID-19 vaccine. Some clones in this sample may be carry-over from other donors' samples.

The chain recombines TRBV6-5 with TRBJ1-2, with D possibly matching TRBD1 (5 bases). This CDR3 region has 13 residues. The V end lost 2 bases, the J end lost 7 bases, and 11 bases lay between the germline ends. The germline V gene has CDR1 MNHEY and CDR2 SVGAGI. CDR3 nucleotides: TGTGCCAGCAGTTACGTAGGGGCGCGTGGCTACACCTTC. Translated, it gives CASSYVGARGYTF.

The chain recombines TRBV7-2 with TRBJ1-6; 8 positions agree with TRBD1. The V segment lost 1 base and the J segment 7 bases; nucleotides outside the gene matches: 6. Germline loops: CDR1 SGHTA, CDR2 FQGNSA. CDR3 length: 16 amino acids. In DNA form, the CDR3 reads TGTGCCAGCAGCTTAGTGCCGGGACAGGAGAATTCACCCCTCCACTTT. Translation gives CASSLVPGQENSPLHF. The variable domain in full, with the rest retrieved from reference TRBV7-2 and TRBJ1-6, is GAGVSQSPSNKVTEKGKDVELRCDPISGHTALYWYRQSLGQGLEFLIYFQGNSAPDKSGLPSDRFSAERTGGSVSTLTIQRTQQEDSAVYLCASSLVPGQENSPLHFGNGTRLTVT.

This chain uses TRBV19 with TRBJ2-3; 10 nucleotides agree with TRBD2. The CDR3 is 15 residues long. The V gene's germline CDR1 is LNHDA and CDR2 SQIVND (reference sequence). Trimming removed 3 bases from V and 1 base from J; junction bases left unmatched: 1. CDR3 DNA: TGTGCCAGTAGTATCCTAGCGGGGGGCACAGATACGCAGTATTTT. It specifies CASSILAGGTDTQYF.

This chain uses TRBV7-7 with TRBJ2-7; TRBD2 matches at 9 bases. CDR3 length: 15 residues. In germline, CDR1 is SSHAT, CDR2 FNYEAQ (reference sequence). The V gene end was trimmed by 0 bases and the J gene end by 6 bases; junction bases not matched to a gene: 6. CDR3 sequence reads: CASSLALAGPCEQYV. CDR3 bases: TGTGCCAGCAGCTTAGCCCTAGCGGGGCCGTGCGAGCAGTACGTC.

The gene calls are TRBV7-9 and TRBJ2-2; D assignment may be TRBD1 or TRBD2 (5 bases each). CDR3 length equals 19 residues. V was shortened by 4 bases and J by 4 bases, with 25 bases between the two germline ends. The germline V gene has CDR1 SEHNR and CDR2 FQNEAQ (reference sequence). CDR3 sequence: CASSSRPGPIPLGTGELFF. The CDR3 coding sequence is TGTGCCAGCAGCTCGCGACCGGGACCGATACCTCTGGGCACCGGGGAGCTGTTTTTT.

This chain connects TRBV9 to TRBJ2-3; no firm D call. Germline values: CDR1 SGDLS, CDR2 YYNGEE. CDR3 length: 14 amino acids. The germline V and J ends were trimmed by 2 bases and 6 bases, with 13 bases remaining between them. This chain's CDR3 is CASSVQIEADTQYF. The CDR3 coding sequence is TGTGCCAGCAGCGTTCAGATAGAAGCGGATACGCAGTATTTT.

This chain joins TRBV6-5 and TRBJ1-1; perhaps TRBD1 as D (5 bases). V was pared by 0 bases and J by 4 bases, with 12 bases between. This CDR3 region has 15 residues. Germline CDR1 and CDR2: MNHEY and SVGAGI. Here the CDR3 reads CASSYSWGMGTEAFF. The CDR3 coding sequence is TGTGCCAGCAGTTACTCATGGGGGATGGGCACTGAAGCTTTCTTT.

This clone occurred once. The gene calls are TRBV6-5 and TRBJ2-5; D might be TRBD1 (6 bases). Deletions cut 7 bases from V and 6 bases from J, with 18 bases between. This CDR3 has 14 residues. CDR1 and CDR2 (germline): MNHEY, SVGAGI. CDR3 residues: CASTQPGQMKTQYF. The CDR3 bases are TGTGCCAGCACCCAACCCGGACAGATGAAGACCCAGTACTTC.

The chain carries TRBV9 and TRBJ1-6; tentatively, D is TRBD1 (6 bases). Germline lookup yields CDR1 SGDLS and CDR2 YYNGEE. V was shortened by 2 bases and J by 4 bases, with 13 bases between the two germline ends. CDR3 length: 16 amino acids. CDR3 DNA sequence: TGTGCCAGCAGCGTGGGGACATCGGGATATAATTCACCCCTCCACTTT. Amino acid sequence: CASSVGTSGYNSPLHF.

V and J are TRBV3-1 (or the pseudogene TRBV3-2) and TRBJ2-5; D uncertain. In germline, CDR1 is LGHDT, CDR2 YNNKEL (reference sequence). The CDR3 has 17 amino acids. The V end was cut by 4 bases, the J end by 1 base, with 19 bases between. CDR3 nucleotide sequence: TGTGCCAGCAGCCTCAAGGTTGCCCTCATCCTCCAAGAGACCCAGTACTTC. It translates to CASSLKVALILQETQYF.

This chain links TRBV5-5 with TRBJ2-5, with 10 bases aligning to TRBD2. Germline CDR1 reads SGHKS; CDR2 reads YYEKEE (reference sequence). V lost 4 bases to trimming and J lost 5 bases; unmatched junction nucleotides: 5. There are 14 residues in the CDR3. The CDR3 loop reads CASSRAGGMETQYF. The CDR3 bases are TGTGCCAGCAGCAGAGCGGGGGGGATGGAGACCCAGTACTTC. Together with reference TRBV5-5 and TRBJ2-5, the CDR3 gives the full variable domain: DAGVTQSPTHLIKTRGQQVTLRCSPISGHKSVSWYQQVLGQGPQFIFQYYEKEERGRGNFPDRFSARQFPNYSSELNVNALLLGDSALYLCASSRAGGMETQYFGPGTRLLVL.

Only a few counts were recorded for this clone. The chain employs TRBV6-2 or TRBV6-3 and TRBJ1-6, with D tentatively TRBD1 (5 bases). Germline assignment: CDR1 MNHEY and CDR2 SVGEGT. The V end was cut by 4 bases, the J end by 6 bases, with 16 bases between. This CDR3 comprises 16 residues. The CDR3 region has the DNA TGTGCCAGCAGTTTGAGGGGCTGGGGTAGTAATTCACCCCTCCACTTT. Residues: CASSLRGWGSNSPLHF.

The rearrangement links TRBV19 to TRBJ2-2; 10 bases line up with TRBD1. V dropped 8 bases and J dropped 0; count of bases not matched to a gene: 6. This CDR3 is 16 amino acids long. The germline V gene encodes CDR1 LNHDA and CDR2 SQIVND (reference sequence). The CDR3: CASDRGRGANTGELFF. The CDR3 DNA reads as TGTGCCAGTGACAGGGGGCGGGGGGCGAACACCGGGGAGCTGTTTTTT.

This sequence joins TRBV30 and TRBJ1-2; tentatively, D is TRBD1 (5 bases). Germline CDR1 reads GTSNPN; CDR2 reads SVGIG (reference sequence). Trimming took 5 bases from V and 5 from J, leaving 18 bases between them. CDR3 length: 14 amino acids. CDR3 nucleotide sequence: TGTGCCTGGGGCAATCCCAGGGTAAGATATGGCTACACCTTC. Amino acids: CAWGNPRVRYGYTF.

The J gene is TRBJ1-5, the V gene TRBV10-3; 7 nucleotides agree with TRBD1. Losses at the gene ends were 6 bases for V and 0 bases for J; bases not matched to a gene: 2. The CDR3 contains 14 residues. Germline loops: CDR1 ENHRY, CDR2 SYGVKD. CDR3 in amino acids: CAIRQGDSNQPQHF. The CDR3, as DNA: TGTGCCATCAGGCAGGGGGATAGCAATCAGCCCCAGCATTTT.

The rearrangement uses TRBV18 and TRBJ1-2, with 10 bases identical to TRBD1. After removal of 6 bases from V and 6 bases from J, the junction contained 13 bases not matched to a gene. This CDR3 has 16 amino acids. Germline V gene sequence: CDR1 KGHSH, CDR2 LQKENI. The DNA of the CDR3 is TGTGCCAGCTCTACCTACCTGGGGACAGGGGAGGATGGCTACACCTTC. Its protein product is CASSTYLGTGEDGYTF.

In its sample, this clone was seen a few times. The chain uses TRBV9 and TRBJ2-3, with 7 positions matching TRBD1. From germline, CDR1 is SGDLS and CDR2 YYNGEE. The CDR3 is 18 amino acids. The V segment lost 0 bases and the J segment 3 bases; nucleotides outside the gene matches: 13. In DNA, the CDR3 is TGTGCCAGCAGCGTAGGGTGGTGGGGGACAGTGGGAACAGATACGCAGTATTTT. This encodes CASSVGWWGTVGTDTQYF.

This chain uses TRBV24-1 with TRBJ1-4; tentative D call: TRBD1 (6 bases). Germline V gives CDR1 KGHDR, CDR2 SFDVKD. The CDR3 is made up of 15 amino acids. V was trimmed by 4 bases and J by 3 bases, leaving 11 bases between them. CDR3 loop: CATSDPGGPNEKLFF. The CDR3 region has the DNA TGTGCCACCAGTGACCCCGGGGGGCCTAATGAAAAACTGTTTTTT.

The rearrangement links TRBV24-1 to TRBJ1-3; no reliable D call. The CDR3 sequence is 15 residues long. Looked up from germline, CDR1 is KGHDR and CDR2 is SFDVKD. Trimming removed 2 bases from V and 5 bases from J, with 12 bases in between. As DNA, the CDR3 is TGTGCCACCAGTGATTCCAAGGGTTTGAGAAACACCATATATTTT. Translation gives CATSDSKGLRNTIYF.

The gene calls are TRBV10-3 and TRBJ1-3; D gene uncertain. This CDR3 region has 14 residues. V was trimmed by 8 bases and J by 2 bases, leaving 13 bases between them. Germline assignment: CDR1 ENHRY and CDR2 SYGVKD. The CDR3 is CAIASEFTGNTIYF. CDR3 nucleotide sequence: TGTGCCATCGCATCTGAATTTACTGGAAACACCATATATTTT.

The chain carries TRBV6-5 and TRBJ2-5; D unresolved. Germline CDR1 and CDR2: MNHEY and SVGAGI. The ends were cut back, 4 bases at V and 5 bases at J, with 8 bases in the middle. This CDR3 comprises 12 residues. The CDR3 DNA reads TGTGCCAGCAGTTCATGGTGGGAGACCCAGTACTTC. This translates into CASSSWWETQYF.

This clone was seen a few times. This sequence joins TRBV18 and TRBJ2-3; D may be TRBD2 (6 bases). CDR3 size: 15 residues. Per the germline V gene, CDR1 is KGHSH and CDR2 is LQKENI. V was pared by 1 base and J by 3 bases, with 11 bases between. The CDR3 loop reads CASSPLAGKTDTQYF. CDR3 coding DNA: TGTGCCAGCTCACCACTGGCGGGGAAAACAGATACGCAGTATTTT.

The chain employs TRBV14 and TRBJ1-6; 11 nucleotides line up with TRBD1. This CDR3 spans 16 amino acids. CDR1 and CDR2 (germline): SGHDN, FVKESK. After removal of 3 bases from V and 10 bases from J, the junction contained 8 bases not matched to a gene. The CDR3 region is CASSQVTGTGGSPLHF. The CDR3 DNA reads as TGTGCCAGCAGCCAGGTCACCGGGACAGGGGGATCACCCCTCCACTTT. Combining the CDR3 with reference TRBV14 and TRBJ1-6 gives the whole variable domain EAGVTQFPSHSVIEKGQTVTLRCDPISGHDNLYWYRRVMGKEIKFLLHFVKESKQDESGMPNNRFLAERTGGTYSTLKVQPAELEDSGVYFCASSQVTGTGGSPLHFGNGTRLTVT.

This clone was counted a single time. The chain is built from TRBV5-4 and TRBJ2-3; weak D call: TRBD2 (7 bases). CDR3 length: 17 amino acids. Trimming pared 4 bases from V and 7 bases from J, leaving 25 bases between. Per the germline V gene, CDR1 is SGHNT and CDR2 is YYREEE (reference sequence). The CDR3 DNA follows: TGTGCCAGCAGCGCGGGATCGGGGGGCCTGCGGGGAAATACGCAGTATTTT. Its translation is CASSAGSGGLRGNTQYF.

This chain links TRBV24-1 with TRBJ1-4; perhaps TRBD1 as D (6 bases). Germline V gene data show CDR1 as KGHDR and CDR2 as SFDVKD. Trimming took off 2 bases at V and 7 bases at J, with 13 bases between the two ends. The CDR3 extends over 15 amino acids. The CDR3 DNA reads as TGTGCCACCAGTGATTCGAGGGGGACCGGTGAAAAACTGTTTTTT. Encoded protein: CATSDSRGTGEKLFF.

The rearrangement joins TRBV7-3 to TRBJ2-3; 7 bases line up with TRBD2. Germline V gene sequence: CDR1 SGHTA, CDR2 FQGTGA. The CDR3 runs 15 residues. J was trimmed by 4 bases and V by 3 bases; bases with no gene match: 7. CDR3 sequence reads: CASSFGGIGADTQYF. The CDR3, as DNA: TGTGCCAGCAGCTTCGGGGGGATTGGGGCAGATACGCAGTATTTT.